Presented here are 29 T cell receptor beta chains from one specimen sequenced in a study of control samples from healthy donors and cancer patients. TCRdb keeps only in-frame clones here, not all; method: immunoSEQ multiplex PCR. The data contain hundreds of thousands of clones, about 80% of them singletons. The sample consisted of PBMCs. Receptor source: an older woman with lung cancer.

To note about this clone: This CDR3 is also generated by other DNA sequences in the sample. The V call is TRBV27, the J call TRBJ2-7, with 13 nucleotides matching TRBD2. CDR3 size: 15 residues. J gave up 4 bases and V 2 bases, and 2 bases lay outside the gene matches. Germline CDR1 and CDR2: MNHEY and SMNVEV (reference sequence). CDR3 loop: CASSLGLAGVYEQYF. The CDR3 bases are TGTGCCAGCAGTTTAGGACTAGCGGGAGTTTACGAGCAGTACTTC.

The gene calls are TRBV18 and TRBJ1-5; no clear D. Germline loops: CDR1 KGHSH, CDR2 LQKENI. The CDR3 is 13 residues long. V lost 2 bases to trimming and J lost 3 bases, with 5 bases between them. The CDR3 protein is CASSPGLNQPQHF. In DNA, the CDR3 is TGTGCCAGCTCACCAGGACTCAATCAGCCCCAGCATTTT.

The table lists this clone with a few counts. The chain employs TRBV7-3 and TRBJ2-7; D is ambiguous. The CDR3 extends over 13 amino acids. Germline CDR1 is SGHTA and CDR2 is FQGTGA. V was cut by 5 bases and J by 7 bases, with 15 bases left in between. Here the CDR3 reads CASSLPSEAEQYF. The CDR3 region has the DNA TGTGCCAGCAGCCTCCCGTCAGAAGCGGAGCAGTACTTC.

This clone was seen more than once but under ten times. The rearrangement joins TRBV7-2 to TRBJ2-5, with D possibly matching TRBD2 (5 bases). The V gene's germline CDR1 is SGHTA and CDR2 FQGNSA. This CDR3 is 14 amino acids long. V lost 5 bases and J 2 bases, leaving 12 bases between the germline ends. CDR3: CASSTRVLQETQYF. The CDR3 coding sequence is TGTGCCAGCAGCACTAGGGTCCTGCAAGAGACCCAGTACTTC.

The chain employs TRBV5-1 and TRBJ1-2; D not resolved. The CDR3 is made up of 15 amino acids. V shed 0 bases and J shed 5 bases, with 14 bases lying between them. Germline values: CDR1 SGHRS, CDR2 YFSETQ. The CDR3 is CASSLDPGGDYGYTF. CDR3 bases: TGCGCCAGCAGCTTGGATCCTGGTGGGGATTATGGCTACACCTTC.

J is TRBJ1-1 and V is TRBV7-8; D call uncertain. Trimming took 3 bases from V and 1 from J, leaving 6 bases between them. Looked up from germline, CDR1 is SGHVS and CDR2 is FQNEAQ. CDR3 length: 13 residues. CDR3 DNA: TGTGCCAGCAGCTTTAGCCAGAACACTGAAGCTTTCTTT. Protein sequence: CASSFSQNTEAFF.

The rearrangement joins TRBV10-1 to TRBJ2-5; D could derive from TRBD1 or TRBD2 (5 bases each). The germline V gene encodes CDR1 WNHNN and CDR2 SYGVQD (reference sequence). The CDR3 runs 15 residues. V dropped 2 bases and J dropped 2 bases, with 12 bases sitting between them. This CDR3 reads CASSERVGAQETQYF. CDR3 DNA: TGCGCCAGCAGTGAGAGGGTCGGGGCTCAAGAGACCCAGTACTTC.

The chain employs TRBV29-1 and TRBJ2-6, with 8 bases aligning to TRBD1. This CDR3 is 16 amino acids long. The germline CDR1 and CDR2 sequences are SQVTM and ANQGSEA. V lost 8 bases to trimming and J lost 0 bases; unmatched junction nucleotides: 9. As DNA, the CDR3 is TGCAGCACCACAGGACAGGGTTTCTCTGGGGCCAACGTCCTGACTTTC. It encodes CSTTGQGFSGANVLTF. Combining the CDR3 with reference TRBV29-1 and TRBJ2-6 gives the whole variable domain SAVISQKPSRDICQRGTSLTIQCQVDSQVTMMFWYRQQPGQSLTLIATANQGSEATYESGFVIDKFPISRPNLTFSTLTVSNMSPEDSSIYLCSTTGQGFSGANVLTFGAGSRLTVL.

This rearrangement joins TRBV5-6 to TRBJ2-3; 7 positions agree with TRBD2. CDR1 and CDR2 (germline): SGHDT, YYEEEE. V gave up 3 bases and J gave up 3 bases; unmatched junction bases: 10. This CDR3 comprises 16 residues. For the CDR3, the DNA is TGTGCCAGCAGCTGGGCCGGGGGGACTATTACAGATACGCAGTATTTT. Translated: CASSWAGGTITDTQYF.

This sequence joins TRBV6-1 and TRBJ2-5; 7 bases match TRBD2. V lost 3 bases to trimming and J lost 4 bases; unmatched junction nucleotides: 8. The CDR3 has 15 residues. CDR1 and CDR2 from the germline V gene are MNHNS and SASEGT. CDR3 in amino acids: CASSDPGLSGETQYF. The CDR3 coding sequence is TGTGCCAGCAGTGACCCGGGACTATCGGGAGAGACCCAGTACTTC.

This clone was observed a handful of times. This chain joins TRBV10-3 and TRBJ2-5; D is uncertain. Germline CDR1 and CDR2: ENHRY and SYGVKD. This CDR3 is 13 amino acids long. V lost 3 bases and J 7 bases, leaving 12 bases between the germline ends. The CDR3 DNA reads TGTGCCATCAGTGACAGGAGCTCCGGGACCCAGTACTTC. Translation gives CAISDRSSGTQYF.

The V and J genes are TRBV5-5 and TRBJ1-4, with D possibly TRBD1 on 5 matching bases. The CDR3 length is 15 residues. Trimming took 1 base from V and 0 from J, leaving 7 bases between them. Germline CDR1 SGHKS, CDR2 YYEKEE (reference sequence). CDR3 in DNA: TGTGCCAGCAGCTTGTCACAGGCAACTAATGAAAAACTGTTTTTT. Residues: CASSLSQATNEKLFF. Complete variable domain (other parts from reference TRBV5-5 and TRBJ1-4): DAGVTQSPTHLIKTRGQQVTLRCSPISGHKSVSWYQQVLGQGPQFIFQYYEKEERGRGNFPDRFSARQFPNYSSELNVNALLLGDSALYLCASSLSQATNEKLFFGSGTQLSVL.

This rearrangement joins TRBV6-2 or TRBV6-3 to TRBJ2-6, with 10 bases fitting TRBD1. Per the germline V gene, CDR1 is MNHEY and CDR2 is SVGEGT. J lost 0 bases, V lost 2 bases, and 4 bases had no gene match. The CDR3 runs to 18 residues. Here the CDR3 DNA reads TGTGCCAGCAGTTACGCGGGACAGGGGACCTCTGGGGCCAACGTCCTGACTTTC. Its protein product is CASSYAGQGTSGANVLTF.

V usage is TRBV2 and J usage is TRBJ1-1, with 10 bases aligning to TRBD1. The V segment lost 6 bases and the J segment 1 base; nucleotides outside the gene matches: 5. There are 15 residues in the CDR3. Germline V CDR1 and CDR2: SNHLY, FYNNEI. CDR3 coding DNA: TGTGCCAGCAGGGGCCGGACAGGGGGGAACACTGAAGCTTTCTTT. This translates into CASRGRTGGNTEAFF.

The chain is built from TRBV28 and TRBJ1-2; 8 positions agree with TRBD1. V lost 5 bases to trimming and J lost 8 bases; unmatched junction nucleotides: 7. CDR1 and CDR2 (germline): MDHEN, SYDVKM. The CDR3 contains 13 residues. The CDR3 DNA reads as TGTGCCAGCAGTATGGACAGGGCAGGCGGCTACACCTTC. Its translation: CASSMDRAGGYTF.

This clone has only one observation. This chain uses TRBV30 with TRBJ2-6; D may correspond to TRBD1 or TRBD2 (6 bases each). The CDR3 is 17 residues long. V lost 0 bases to trimming and J lost 2 bases, with 14 bases between them. Germline-derived CDR1 and CDR2 are GTSNPN and SVGIG (reference sequence). In DNA, the CDR3 is TGTGCCTGGAGTGTAAGGAGGGGGACCCCTGGGGCCAACGTCCTGACTTTC. Its protein is CAWSVRRGTPGANVLTF.

This clone was picked up a small number of times. This chain connects TRBV2 to TRBJ2-7, with no clear D. V dropped 6 bases and J dropped 0 bases, with 3 bases sitting between them. CDR3 size: 11 residues. Per the germline V gene, CDR1 is SNHLY and CDR2 is FYNNEI. CDR3 nucleotides: TGTGCCAGCAGCGGCTCCTACGAGCAGTACTTC. This gives the protein CASSGSYEQYF.

The chain recombines TRBV9 with TRBJ1-6; no firm D call. The V end lost 4 bases, the J end lost 8 bases, and 10 bases lay between the germline ends. Germline CDR1 is SGDLS and CDR2 is YYNGEE. This CDR3 region has 13 residues. This CDR3 reads CASSPRRDSPLHF. For the CDR3, the DNA is TGTGCCAGCAGCCCCCGCCGGGATTCACCCCTCCACTTT.

V and J are TRBV9 and TRBJ1-3; D is possibly TRBD1 (5 bases). The V and J ends lost 3 bases and 2 bases respectively, with 15 bases between them. CDR1 is SGDLS, CDR2 YYNGEE, per germline. The CDR3 has 16 residues. CDR3 nucleotides: TGTGCCAGCAGCGAGGGGACCTCAACCGCTGGAAACACCATATATTTT. This encodes CASSEGTSTAGNTIYF.

In regard to this clone: The junction differs from germline at one of its ends, possibly a read error. The V call is TRBV2, the J call TRBJ2-3; D gene uncertain. The CDR3 runs 14 residues. Per germline, CDR1 SNHLY and CDR2 FYNNEI. This chain's CDR3 is CASCELESTDTQYF. For the CDR3, the DNA is TGTGCCAGCTGTGAGCTAGAGAGCACAGATACGCAGTATTTT.

The chain joins TRBV2 to TRBJ1-5; perhaps TRBD1 as D (6 bases). Germline V gene sequence: CDR1 SNHLY, CDR2 FYNNEI. CDR3 length: 14 residues. Trimming took 4 bases from V and 9 from J, leaving 16 bases between them. CDR3 nucleotide sequence: TGTGCCAGCAGTGGGACAGTCGGGGGGTCGCCCCAGCATTTT. Its protein product is CASSGTVGGSPQHF.

This clone has a single count. The chain links TRBV9 to TRBJ2-2; D is unresolved. This CDR3 spans 16 amino acids. Germline V lookup: CDR1 SGDLS, CDR2 YYNGEE. Trimming removed 2 bases from V and 0 bases from J, with 11 bases in between. CDR3: CASSVEGLANTGELFF. The CDR3 DNA reads as TGTGCCAGCAGCGTTGAAGGGCTTGCGAACACCGGGGAGCTGTTTTTT.

The table lists this clone with a count of one. V usage is TRBV30 and J usage is TRBJ1-3; possibly TRBD1 for D (6 bases). Germline-derived CDR1 and CDR2 are GTSNPN and SVGIG (reference sequence). V was trimmed by 5 bases and J by 0 bases, leaving 8 bases between them. There are 13 residues in the CDR3. The CDR3 bases are TGTGCCTGGCAGGGGAACTCTGGAAACACCATATATTTT. Translation: CAWQGNSGNTIYF.

The rearrangement links TRBV6-1 to TRBJ1-5; 10 nucleotides line up with TRBD1. V gave up 1 base and J gave up 5 bases; unmatched junction bases: 2. CDR1 is MNHNS, CDR2 SASEGT, per germline. This CDR3 has 15 amino acids. In DNA, the CDR3 is TGTGCCAGCAGTGAAGAGACAGGGGGCTATCAGCCCCAGCATTTT. It encodes CASSEETGGYQPQHF.

The chain employs TRBV5-1 and TRBJ1-5; no definite D call. Trimming stripped 2 bases from V and 5 bases from J, with 8 bases between. Germline values: CDR1 SGHRS, CDR2 YFSETQ. CDR3 size: 13 residues. CDR3 residues: CASSFGTDQPQHF. Written as DNA, the CDR3 is TGCGCCAGCAGCTTCGGCACGGATCAGCCCCAGCATTTT.

The chain carries TRBV5-1 and TRBJ2-5; D unclear. The CDR3 consists of 14 residues. Germline lookup yields CDR1 SGHRS and CDR2 YFSETQ. Between the trimmed V and J ends, which lost 2 bases and 3 bases, there was a span of 11 bases. CDR3: CASSFGPQKETQYF. The CDR3 region has the DNA TGCGCCAGCAGCTTCGGACCTCAAAAAGAGACCCAGTACTTC.

For this clone: The identical CDR3 is also encoded by other nucleotide sequences in the sample. This chain links TRBV7-8 with TRBJ2-7, with D perhaps matching TRBD1 (6 bases). The CDR3 covers 14 residues. Per germline, CDR1 SGHVS and CDR2 FQNEAQ. V was shortened by 5 bases and J by 1 base, with 12 bases between the two germline ends. The CDR3 sequence: CASSDRDKSYEQYF. The CDR3 DNA sequence: TGTGCCAGCAGCGACCGGGACAAATCCTACGAGCAGTACTTC.

As concerns this clone: Other DNA variants within this sample encode the same CDR3. This chain links TRBV19 with TRBJ2-2; 7 bases fit TRBD1. This CDR3 spans 14 amino acids. The ends lost 6 bases at V and 0 bases at J; junction bases unmatched: 1. The germline gives CDR1 LNHDA, CDR2 SQIVND (reference sequence). The CDR3 coding sequence is TGTGCCAGTAGCGGGACAGCGAACACCGGGGAGCTGTTTTTT. This translates into CASSGTANTGELFF. Complete variable domain (other parts from reference TRBV19 and TRBJ2-2): DGGITQSPKYLFRKEGQNVTLSCEQNLNHDAMYWYRQDPGQGLRLIYYSQIVNDFQKGDIAEGYSVSREKKESFPLTVTSAQKNPTAFYLCASSGTANTGELFFGEGSRLTVL.

The chain recombines TRBV9 with TRBJ1-1; D is unresolved. CDR3 length equals 14 residues. Germline V CDR1 and CDR2: SGDLS, YYNGEE. The ends were cut back, 6 bases at V and 4 bases at J, with 16 bases in the middle. This CDR3 is CASTTISVPTEAFF. CDR3 nucleotide sequence: TGTGCCAGCACCACAATTTCCGTCCCCACTGAAGCTTTCTTT. The full variable domain, in which reference TRBV9 and TRBJ1-1 provide the parts outside the CDR3, is DSGVTQTPKHLITATGQRVTLRCSPRSGDLSVYWYQQSLDQGLQFLIQYYNGEERAKGNILERFSAQQFPDLHSELNLSSLELGDSALYFCASTTISVPTEAFFGQGTRLTVV.